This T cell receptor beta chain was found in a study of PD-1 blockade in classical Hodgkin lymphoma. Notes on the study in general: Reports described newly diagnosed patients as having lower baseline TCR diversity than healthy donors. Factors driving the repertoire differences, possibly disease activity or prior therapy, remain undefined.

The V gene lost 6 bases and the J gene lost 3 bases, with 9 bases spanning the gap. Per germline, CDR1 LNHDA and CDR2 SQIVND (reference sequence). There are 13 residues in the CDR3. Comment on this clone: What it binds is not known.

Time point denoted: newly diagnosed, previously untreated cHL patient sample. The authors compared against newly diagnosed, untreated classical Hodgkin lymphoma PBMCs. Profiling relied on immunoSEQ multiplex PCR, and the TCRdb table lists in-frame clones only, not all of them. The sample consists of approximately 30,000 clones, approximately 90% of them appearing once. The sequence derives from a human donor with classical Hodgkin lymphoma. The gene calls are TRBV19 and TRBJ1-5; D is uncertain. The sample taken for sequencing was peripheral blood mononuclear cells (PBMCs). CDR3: CASSTAINQPQHF. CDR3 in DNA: TGTGCCAGTAGCACAGCAATCAATCAGCCCCAGCATTTT.